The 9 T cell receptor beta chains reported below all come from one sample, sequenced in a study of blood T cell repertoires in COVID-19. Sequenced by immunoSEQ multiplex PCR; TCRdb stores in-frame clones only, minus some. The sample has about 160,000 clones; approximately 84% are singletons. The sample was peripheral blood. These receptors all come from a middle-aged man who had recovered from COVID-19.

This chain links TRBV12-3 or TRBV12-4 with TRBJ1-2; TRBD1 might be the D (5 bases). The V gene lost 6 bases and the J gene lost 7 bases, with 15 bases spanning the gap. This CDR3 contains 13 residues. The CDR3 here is CASSYLGQGGYTF. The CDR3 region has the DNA TGTGCCAGCAGCTACCTCGGGCAGGGTGGCTACACCTTC.

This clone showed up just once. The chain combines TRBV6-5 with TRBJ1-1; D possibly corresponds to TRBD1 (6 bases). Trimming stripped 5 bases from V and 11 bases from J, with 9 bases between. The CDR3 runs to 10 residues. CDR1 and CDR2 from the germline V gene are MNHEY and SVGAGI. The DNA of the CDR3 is TGTGCCAGCAGTACAGGGACGGCTTTCTTT. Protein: CASSTGTAFF.

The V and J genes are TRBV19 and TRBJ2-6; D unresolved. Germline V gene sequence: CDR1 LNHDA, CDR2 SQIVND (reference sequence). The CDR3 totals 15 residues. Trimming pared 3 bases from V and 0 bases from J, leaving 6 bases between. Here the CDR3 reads CASSIVNSGANVLTF. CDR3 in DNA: TGTGCCAGTAGTATTGTAAACTCTGGGGCCAACGTCCTGACTTTC.

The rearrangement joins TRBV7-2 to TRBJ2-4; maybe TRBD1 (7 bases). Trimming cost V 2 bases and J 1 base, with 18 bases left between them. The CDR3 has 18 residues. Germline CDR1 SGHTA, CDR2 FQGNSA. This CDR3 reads CASSLTGEAGRAKNIQYF. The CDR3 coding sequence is TGTGCCAGCAGCTTAACAGGGGAAGCGGGTAGGGCCAAAAACATTCAGTACTTC.

The CDR3 loop reads CASSESGTSGFGAQYF. The DNA for the CDR3 is TGTGCCAGCAGTGAATCCGGGACTAGCGGGTTTGGGGCCCAGTACTTC. The J gene is TRBJ2-5, the V gene TRBV25-1; 12 nucleotides line up with TRBD2. J lost 9 bases, V lost 1 base, and 9 bases had no gene match. This CDR3 has 16 amino acids. The germline V gene encodes CDR1 MGHDK and CDR2 SYGVNS.

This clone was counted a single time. The CDR3 DNA reads TGTGCCAGCAGCTTAACAGGGTCAGAAGAGCAGTACTTC. Encoded protein: CASSLTGSEEQYF. The chain carries TRBV7-9 and TRBJ2-7; a possible D gene is TRBD1 (6 bases). The CDR3 is made up of 13 amino acids. Trimming stripped 2 bases from V and 7 bases from J, with 12 bases between. Germline CDR1 reads SEHNR; CDR2 reads FQNEAQ (reference sequence).

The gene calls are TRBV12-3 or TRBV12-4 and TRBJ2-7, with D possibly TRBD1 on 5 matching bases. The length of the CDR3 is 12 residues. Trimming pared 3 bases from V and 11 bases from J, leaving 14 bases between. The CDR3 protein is CASSLDTTWEYF. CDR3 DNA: TGTGCCAGCAGTTTGGACACGACATGGGAGTACTTC.

The DNA of the CDR3 is TGTGCCAGCAGTTCTACAGCCTCTAACTATGGCTACACCTTC. It yields the protein CASSSTASNYGYTF. V gene TRBV6-5 combines with J gene TRBJ1-2; D ambiguous. V gave up 4 bases and J gave up 0 bases, with 9 bases separating them. The CDR3 covers 14 residues. Germline V lookup: CDR1 MNHEY, CDR2 SVGAGI.

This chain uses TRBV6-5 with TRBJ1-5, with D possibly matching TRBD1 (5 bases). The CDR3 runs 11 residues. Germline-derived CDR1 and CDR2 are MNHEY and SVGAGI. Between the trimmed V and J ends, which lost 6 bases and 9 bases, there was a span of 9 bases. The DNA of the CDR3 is TGTGCCAGCAGCCCGGGGGGGCCCCAGCATTTT. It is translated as CASSPGGPQHF.